The present TCR beta chain was sequenced within a study of OX40 agonist ivuxolimab in advanced cancers. Method: immunoSEQ multiplex PCR; TCRdb's copy keeps in-frame clones and lacks some. The sample holds roughly 69,000 clones, around 90% seen once. V lost 3 bases, J lost 0 bases, and 4 bases stayed unmatched. There are 15 residues in the CDR3. Germline V gene data show CDR1 as SGHRS and CDR2 as YFSETQ. The source is an adult with an advanced solid tumor such as melanoma, head and neck, liver or kidney cancer. The chain recombines TRBV5-1 with TRBJ2-3; 7 positions agree with TRBD2. This specimen was CD4+ or CD8+ T cells sorted from blood, taken in a trial of the OX40 agonist ivuxolimab. The CDR3 DNA reads as TGCGCCAGCAGCTCAGCGGGGCCCAGCACAGATACGCAGTATTTT. Translating it yields CASSSAGPSTDTQYF.